These 2 T cell receptor beta chains were all obtained from the same sample, sequenced in a study of shared clonotypes between healthy human individuals. The table came from immunoSEQ multiplex PCR; TCRdb's copy has only in-frame clones and leaves some out. The top ten clones hold 0.1% to 0.15% of a sample with 2,100,000 or so clones, approximately 95% of them seen once. Sequencing was performed on naive CD4+ T cells sorted from blood. The subset was: CD45RA+ positively selected. The receptors shown here come from a man aged 18 to 30 in good health.

The chain carries TRBV4-2 and TRBJ2-1, with 8 positions matching TRBD1. This CDR3 spans 16 amino acids. The V and J ends lost 2 bases and 5 bases, in that order; junction bases with no gene match: 8. Germline CDR1 and CDR2: LGHNA and YNFKEQ. Here the CDR3 reads CASSQLDRDWDNEQFF. CDR3 sequence (DNA): TGTGCCAGCAGCCAATTGGACAGGGATTGGGACAATGAGCAGTTCTTC.

This sequence joins TRBV7-2 and TRBJ2-7; 8 nucleotides match TRBD2. The germline V gene encodes CDR1 SGHTA and CDR2 FQGNSA. Trimming removed 5 bases from V and 2 bases from J; junction bases left unmatched: 8. The CDR3 loop spans 15 amino acids. DNA of the CDR3: TGTGCCAGCAGCCGCGGGGGGACTCCAACCTACGAGCAGTACTTC. It translates to CASSRGGTPTYEQYF.